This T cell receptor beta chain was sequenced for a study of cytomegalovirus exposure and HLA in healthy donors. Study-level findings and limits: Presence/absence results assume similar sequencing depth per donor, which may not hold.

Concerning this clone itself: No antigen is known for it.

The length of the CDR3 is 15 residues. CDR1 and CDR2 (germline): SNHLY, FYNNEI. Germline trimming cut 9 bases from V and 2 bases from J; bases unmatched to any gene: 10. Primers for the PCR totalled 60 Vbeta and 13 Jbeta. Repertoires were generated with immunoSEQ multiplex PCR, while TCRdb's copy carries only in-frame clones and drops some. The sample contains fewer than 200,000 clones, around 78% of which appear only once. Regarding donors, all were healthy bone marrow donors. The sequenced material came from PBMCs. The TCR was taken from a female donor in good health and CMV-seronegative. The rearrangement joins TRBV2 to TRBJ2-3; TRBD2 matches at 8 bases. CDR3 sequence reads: CARGAGDLLTDTQYF. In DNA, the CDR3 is TGTGCCAGAGGAGCGGGGGATCTACTCACAGATACGCAGTATTTT.